This T cell receptor beta chain was observed in a study of response to subunit inactivated influenza vaccine. Germline V lookup: CDR1 SQVTM, CDR2 ANQGSEA. CDR3 length equals 15 residues. The V end was cut by 1 base, the J end by 4 bases, with 17 bases between. MiXCR was run by TCRdb on the RT-PCR reads, yielding one entry per CDR3 protein. In the table there are about 620,000 distinct CDR3 sequences, 11% of which are singletons. This clonotype was observed a few times. The same sample was also studied in work on T cells expressing NK-cell markers. That report notes: Researchers built TCR beta cDNA using 5'RACE template switching with UMIs. Seropositivity for HCMV was found in seven of the eight sequenced donors, with one seronegative. Dominant NKG2C+ clonotypes were found to form roughly 1.0-7.0% of CD8+ T cells in over five donors. Clarity on HCMV specificity was lacking for the expanded NKG2C+ T cell clones.

This sample comprised PBMCs from blood, obtained on the day of vaccination. The V and J genes are TRBV29-1 and TRBJ2-7; D is tentatively TRBD1 or TRBD2 (6 bases each). The receptor was isolated from a man in his fifties or sixties who received an inactivated influenza vaccine. In nucleotides, the CDR3 is TGCAGCGTTGAAGCCCTAGGGCAGGGGACTTACGAGCAGTACTTC. Its translation: CSVEALGQGTYEQYF.